This T cell receptor (beta chain) is drawn from a study of T cells expressing NK-cell markers. Study summary: It was sorted CD3+CD56-NKG2C+, CD3+CD56+NKG2C- and CD3+CD56+NKG2C+ T cells that provided the TCR beta repertoires. The sequencing cohort of eight donors included seven HCMV-seropositive individuals and one seronegative individual.

For TCR beta, cDNA was produced by 5'RACE template switching with UMIs. For each CDR3 protein, TCRdb gives one entry from its re-call of the 5' RACE reads, without DNA. In all, the sample yields fewer than 200,000 distinct CDR3 sequences. This TCR was sampled from a woman aged 18 to 69 in good health. The specimen sequenced was blood T cells: a sorted CD56 or NKG2C T cell subset, CD4+ or CD8+ T cells, or bulk PBMC T cells (not recorded which).

The CDR3 sequence: CASSQYIWGEAFF. The chain recombines TRBV3-1 with TRBJ1-1. CDR3 length equals 13 residues. Per the germline V gene, CDR1 is LGHDT and CDR2 is YNNKEL (reference sequence).